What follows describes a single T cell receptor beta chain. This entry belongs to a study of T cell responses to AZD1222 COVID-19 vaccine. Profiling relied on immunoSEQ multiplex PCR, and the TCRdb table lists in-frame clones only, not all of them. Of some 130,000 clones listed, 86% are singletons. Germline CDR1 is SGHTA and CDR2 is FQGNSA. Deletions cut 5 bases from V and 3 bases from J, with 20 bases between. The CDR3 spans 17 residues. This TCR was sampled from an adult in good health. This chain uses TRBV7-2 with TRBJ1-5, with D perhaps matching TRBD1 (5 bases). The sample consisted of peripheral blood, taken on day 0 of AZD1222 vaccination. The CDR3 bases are TGTGCCAGCAGCCCAGCGGGACCCATTCCCCACAATCAGCCCCAGCATTTT. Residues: CASSPAGPIPHNQPQHF.